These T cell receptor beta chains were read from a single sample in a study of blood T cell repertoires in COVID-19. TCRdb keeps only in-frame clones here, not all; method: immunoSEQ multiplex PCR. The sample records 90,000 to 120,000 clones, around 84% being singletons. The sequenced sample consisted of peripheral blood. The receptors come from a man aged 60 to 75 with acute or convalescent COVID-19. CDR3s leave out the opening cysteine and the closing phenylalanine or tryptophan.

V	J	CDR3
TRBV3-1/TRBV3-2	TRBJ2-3	ASSQESQLWATDTQY
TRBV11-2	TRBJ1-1	ASSLLWANTEAF
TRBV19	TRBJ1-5	ASRPGVSNQPQH
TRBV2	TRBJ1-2	ASSWDRGDYGYT
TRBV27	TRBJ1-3	ASSLTWTGDSGNTIY
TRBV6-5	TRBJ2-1	ASTTSLSYNEQF
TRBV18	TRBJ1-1	ASSPNAGYWAF
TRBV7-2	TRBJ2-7	ASSLSREQY
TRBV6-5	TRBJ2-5	ATGRQGGETQY
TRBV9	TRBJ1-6	ASSVGGQQNSPLH
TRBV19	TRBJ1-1	ASSEWFNLQGRGAF
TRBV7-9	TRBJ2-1	ASSLAGAGAYNEQF
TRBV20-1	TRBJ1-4	SASSGDEKLF
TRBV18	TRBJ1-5	ASSFDRGFNQPQH
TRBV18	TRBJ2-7	ASSLRATNYEQY
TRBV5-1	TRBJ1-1	ASSPRTPGTGNTEAF
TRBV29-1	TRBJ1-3	SVEDRGGHTIY
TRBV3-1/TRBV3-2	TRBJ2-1	ASSPAGLDNEQF
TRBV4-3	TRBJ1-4	ASSNRDGGGEKLF
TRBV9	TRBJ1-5	ASSVSGNNQPQH
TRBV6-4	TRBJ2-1	ASSDGTSGNEQF
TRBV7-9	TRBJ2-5	ASSLAREQETQY
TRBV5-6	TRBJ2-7	ASSLGGRYREQY
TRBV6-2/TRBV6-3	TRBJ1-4	ASSGTGRQEKLF
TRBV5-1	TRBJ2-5	ASSFRRSGSPQETQY
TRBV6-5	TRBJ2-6	ASSPSGGRDLT
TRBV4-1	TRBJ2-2	ASSHRLAGGTGELF
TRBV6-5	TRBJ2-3	ASSYVGPGTDTQY
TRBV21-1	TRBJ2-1	ASSKVWAGGLSYNEQF
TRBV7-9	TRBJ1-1	ASSFRGQDKAF
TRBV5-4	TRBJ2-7	AKNQYSGSERYEQY
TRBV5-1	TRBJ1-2	ASSLGGQPNYGYT
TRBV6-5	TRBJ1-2	ASSPTGTGYGYT
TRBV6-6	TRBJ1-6	ASSYSGGLSPLH
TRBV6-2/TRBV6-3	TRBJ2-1	ASSYVGSTYNEQF
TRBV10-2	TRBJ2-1	ASRSSGRAMEQF
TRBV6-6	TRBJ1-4	ASSYSPGTGLEKLF
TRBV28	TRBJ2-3	ASSPMGAGADTQY
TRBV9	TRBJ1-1	ASSVSLATEAF
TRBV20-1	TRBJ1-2	SASQGDVIYGYT
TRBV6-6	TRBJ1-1	ASSLEGFNTEAF
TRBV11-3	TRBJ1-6	ASSWTGGNSPLH
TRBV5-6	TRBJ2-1	ASSAYRGQNYNEQF
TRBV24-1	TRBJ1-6	ATSRRGNSPLH
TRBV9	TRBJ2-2	ASSVTSGPNTGELF
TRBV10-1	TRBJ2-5	ASSEWTGETQY
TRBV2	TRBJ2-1	ASTRQGIGDEQF
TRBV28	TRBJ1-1	ASSLATEAF
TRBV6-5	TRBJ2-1	ASSYSTDRSEQF
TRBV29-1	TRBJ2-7	SVLAGTSGFEQY